The 19 T cell receptor beta chains listed next were all sequenced from one sample in a study of T cells after yellow fever vaccination. TCRdb re-called the 5' RACE reads through MiXCR, storing one row per CDR3 protein. The sample gives hundreds of thousands of distinct CDR3 sequences, roughly 9% of which show up once; around 3.3% is in the top ten. The sample in question was CD4+ T cells sorted from PBMCs, obtained 5 days after the yellow fever booster vaccination. These receptors were obtained from a young man who received the YFV17D yellow fever vaccine.

The chain combines TRBV4-1 with TRBJ2-5, with 7 bases lining up with TRBD2. Germline V gene lookup returns CDR1 MGHRA and CDR2 YSYEKL. CDR3 length: 13 amino acids. V shed 4 bases and J 3 bases; nucleotides not matched to a gene: 2. The CDR3 reads CASSPLAEETQYF. The CDR3 DNA is TGCGCCAGCAGCCCCCTAGCGGAAGAGACCCAGTACTTC.

This clonotype was picked up a small number of times. The chain employs TRBV4-3 and TRBJ2-3; 7 bases map to TRBD2. V trimming: 0 bases; J trimming: 1 base; junction bases outside the gene matches: 4. The CDR3 totals 16 residues. The germline V gene encodes CDR1 LGHNA and CDR2 YSLEER. This CDR3 is CASSQEASGGTDTQYF. In DNA, the CDR3 is TGCGCCAGCAGCCAAGAGGCGAGCGGGGGCACAGATACGCAGTATTTT.

This clonotype was recorded at least ten times. The gene calls are TRBV5-1 and TRBJ2-5, with TRBD2 matching 8 bases. The CDR3 sequence is 14 residues long. J gave up 5 bases and V 4 bases, and 7 bases lay outside the gene matches. The germline V gene has CDR1 SGHRS and CDR2 YFSETQ. The CDR3: CASSASGSRETQYF. CDR3 in DNA: TGCGCCAGCAGCGCAAGCGGGAGTCGGGAGACCCAGTACTTC.

Only a few counts were recorded for this clonotype. CDR3 amino acids: CASSANQDNTEAFF. In DNA form, the CDR3 reads TGTGCCAGCAGCGCCAATCAGGACAACACTGAAGCTTTCTTT. The chain recombines TRBV7-3 with TRBJ1-1; D gene ambiguous. This CDR3 has 14 amino acids. The germline V gene has CDR1 SGHTA and CDR2 FQGTGA. V gave up 5 bases and J gave up 2 bases, with 12 bases separating them.

This clonotype occurred a few times. V gene TRBV20-1 combines with J gene TRBJ1-5; D may be TRBD1 (5 bases). The CDR3 has 13 residues. V dropped 4 bases and J dropped 2 bases, with 9 bases sitting between them. The V gene's germline CDR1 is DFQATT and CDR2 SNEGSKA (reference sequence). The CDR3 DNA sequence: TGCAGTGCTAAACGGGACGGCAATCAGCCCCAGCATTTT. Encoded protein: CSAKRDGNQPQHF.

The gene calls are TRBV13 and TRBJ2-5, with TRBD2 matching 7 bases. Germline assignment: CDR1 PRHDT and CDR2 FYEKMQ (reference sequence). This CDR3 is 14 amino acids long. Trimming took 5 bases from V and 2 from J; bases not matched to a gene: 5. Here the CDR3 DNA reads TGTGCCAGCAGCCCTAAGCGGGGTCAAGAGACCCAGTACTTC. Translating gives CASSPKRGQETQYF.

This clonotype was seen more than once but under ten times. The genes are TRBV7-8 and TRBJ1-3, with a tentative D call TRBD1 (6 bases). The CDR3 has 15 amino acids. Germline values: CDR1 SGHVS, CDR2 FQNEAQ. Trimming took off 5 bases at V and 0 bases at J, with 11 bases between the two ends. This CDR3 is CASSPGQSSGNTIYF. DNA for the CDR3: TGTGCCAGCAGCCCTGGACAGTCCTCTGGAAACACCATATATTTT.

This clonotype occurred a few times. This chain connects TRBV5-1 to TRBJ2-5; D uncertain. The length of the CDR3 is 14 residues. V was trimmed by 4 bases and J by 2 bases, leaving 12 bases between them. Germline-derived CDR1 and CDR2 are SGHRS and YFSETQ. CDR3 loop: CASSPDGWQETQYF. As DNA, the CDR3 is TGCGCCAGCAGCCCGGACGGATGGCAAGAGACCCAGTACTTC.

In its sample, this clonotype was seen many times. The chain links TRBV4-1 to TRBJ2-3; either TRBD1 or TRBD2 may supply D (6 bases each). The CDR3 consists of 15 residues. Deletions cut 0 bases from V and 1 base from J, with 8 bases between. Germline loops: CDR1 MGHRA, CDR2 YSYEKL. CDR3 DNA: TGCGCCAGCAGCCAAGACGGGGGCGGCACAGATACGCAGTATTTT. Protein product: CASSQDGGGTDTQYF.

In its sample, this clonotype was seen many times. The chain couples TRBV4-3 to TRBJ2-1; a possible D gene is TRBD1 (6 bases). The V gene's germline CDR1 is LGHNA and CDR2 YSLEER. The length of the CDR3 is 19 residues. V was trimmed by 0 bases and J by 1 base, leaving 19 bases between them. Written as DNA, the CDR3 is TGCGCCAGCAGCCAAGATACGGACAGCCGAGTCCTATCCTACAATGAGCAGTTCTTC. This encodes CASSQDTDSRVLSYNEQFF.

The chain couples TRBV15 to TRBJ2-3, with TRBD1 identical over 10 bases. This CDR3 is built from 16 residues. J was trimmed by 3 bases and V by 1 base; bases with no gene match: 4. CDR1 and CDR2 from the germline V gene are LNHNV and YYDKDF (reference sequence). CDR3 sequence reads: CATSRGDRGSTDTQYF. CDR3 DNA sequence: TGTGCCACCAGCAGAGGGGACAGGGGCAGTACAGATACGCAGTATTTT.

The V and J genes are TRBV12-3 or TRBV12-4 and TRBJ1-3; TRBD1 matches at 11 bases. V was pared by 5 bases and J by 5 bases, with 5 bases of the junction left unmatched. The CDR3 length is 15 residues. The CDR3 bases are TGTGCCAGCAGTGCCCGGGACAGGGGGAGAAACACCATATATTTT. Protein: CASSARDRGRNTIYF.

This clonotype occurred many times. The chain uses TRBV27 and TRBJ1-3; 8 bases are a match to TRBD1. From germline, CDR1 is MNHEY and CDR2 SMNVEV (reference sequence). This CDR3 region has 18 residues. V lost 0 bases and J lost 1; bases outside the gene matches: 8. The CDR3 is CASSLSGTGPRSGNTIYF. The CDR3 bases are TGTGCCAGCAGTTTATCAGGGACAGGACCACGATCTGGAAACACCATATATTTT.

At least ten counts were recorded for this clonotype. The chain employs TRBV12-3 or TRBV12-4 and TRBJ1-5; D is uncertain. CDR3 size: 14 residues. The V end lost 1 base, the J end lost 1 base, and 5 bases lay between the germline ends. The DNA for the CDR3 is TGTGCCAGCAGTTTAGGAAGAAGCAATCAGCCCCAGCATTTT. Protein sequence: CASSLGRSNQPQHF.

This clonotype came up a few times. The rearrangement joins TRBV20-1 to TRBJ1-6; D uncertain. From germline, CDR1 is DFQATT and CDR2 SNEGSKA (reference sequence). The V end lost 7 bases, the J end lost 7 bases, and 8 bases lay between the germline ends. CDR3 length: 11 residues. The CDR3 DNA reads TGCAGTGTAGCCAGAAATTCACCCCTCCACTTT. This translates into CSVARNSPLHF.

The rearrangement links TRBV12-3 or TRBV12-4 to TRBJ1-5; 7 bases line up with TRBD1. V lost 6 bases and J lost 6; bases outside the gene matches: 11. This CDR3 has 15 amino acids. CDR3 bases: TGTGCCAGCAGCGAGACAGGGAAGGCTTTTCAGCCCCAGCATTTT. Translating it yields CASSETGKAFQPQHF.

This clonotype was recorded a few times. The genes are TRBV7-2 and TRBJ1-3, with a possible D match to TRBD1 (6 bases). The germline V and J ends were trimmed by 5 bases and 9 bases, with 17 bases remaining between them. Germline assignment: CDR1 SGHTA and CDR2 FQGNSA. CDR3 size: 14 residues. The CDR3 region is CASSDWDTRTTIYF. The DNA for the CDR3 is TGTGCCAGCAGCGACTGGGACACCCGGACCACCATATATTTT.

The chain links TRBV29-1 to TRBJ2-1, with 9 nucleotides matching TRBD2. The CDR3 extends over 17 amino acids. Germline trimming cut 4 bases from V and 9 bases from J; bases unmatched to any gene: 19. Germline V CDR1 and CDR2: SQVTM, ANQGSEA. The CDR3 nucleotides read TGCAGCGTTGCCCAGGAACGCGGGGGGGGGCAGGGGCGTGAGCAGTTCTTC. This codes for CSVAQERGGGQGREQFF.

This clonotype appeared a few times. The V gene is TRBV5-4, the J gene TRBJ2-5; no reliable D call. Trimming stripped 2 bases from V and 0 bases from J, with 8 bases between. The germline CDR1 and CDR2 sequences are SGHNT and YYREEE (reference sequence). CDR3 length equals 14 residues. The CDR3 bases are TGTGCCAGCAGCTTAGCGCCCTACCAAGAGACCCAGTACTTC. This gives the protein CASSLAPYQETQYF.